The 26 T cell receptor beta chains below come from one sample, sequenced in a study of tumor-infiltrating lymphocytes in primary liver carcinoma. Bulk tissue was left unsorted, and RNA and DNA were co-extracted from about 19-30 mg of it. Starting from roughly 540 ng of total RNA, TCR beta cDNA was produced with a primer in the constant region. Slightly modified ARM-PCR served as the procedure for the TCR beta libraries. These libraries came from three rounds of nested multiplex PCR. With TRBV1-TRBV30 forward primers and a C-beta reverse primer, the first two PCR rounds were run for around 10 cycles each. TCRdb re-analysed the multiplex PCR reads in MiXCR, keeping a single row per CDR3 protein. The data show approximately 42,000 distinct CDR3 sequences, with 75% seen just once and around 40% held by the top ten. Sequenced sample: tumor-adjacent normal liver tissue. These receptors were taken from a woman under 40 with primary liver carcinoma and hepatitis B virus infection.

This clonotype was recorded only once. One end of the junction is discordant with germline, which a read error may explain. This chain links TRBV6-2 or TRBV6-3 with TRBJ1-1; D unresolved. This CDR3 region has 15 residues. Germline loops: CDR1 MNHEY, CDR2 SVGEGT. Here the CDR3 reads CASSSRYRPNIEAFF. The CDR3 nucleotides are TGTGCCAGCAGTTCAAGGTACAGACCGAACATTGAAGCTTTCTTT.

About this clonotype: One end of the junction fails to match germline, which may point to a read error. The chain couples TRBV12-3 or TRBV12-4 to TRBJ1-1; no clear D. This CDR3 comprises 11 residues. The CDR3 loop reads CASSFLSEASF. The CDR3 coding sequence is TGTGCCAGCAGTTTTCTGTCTGAAGCTTCCTTC.

This clonotype has only a few counts. The gene calls are TRBV11-2 and TRBJ2-3; D perhaps matches TRBD2 (5 bases). Between the trimmed V and J ends, which lost 5 bases and 15 bases, there was a span of 24 bases. The CDR3 extends over 14 amino acids. Germline CDR1 and CDR2: SGHAT and FQNNGV. The CDR3 nucleotides read TGTGCCAGCAGCCGGACGGCTAGCACGGATAGGCAATATTTT. Its translation: CASSRTASTDRQYF. Full variable domain (outside the CDR3, taken from reference TRBV11-2 and TRBJ2-3): EAGVAQSPRYKIIEKRQSVAFWCNPISGHATLYWYQQILGQGPKLLIQFQNNGVVDDSQLPKDRFSAERLKGVDSTLKIQPAKLEDSAVYLCASSRTASTDRQYFGPGTRLTVL.

In regard to this clonotype: Germline is not matched at one junction end, which may reflect a read error. CDR3 protein: CASSEWAGVQKTQNF. The CDR3 DNA reads as TGCGCCAGCAGTGAGTGGGCAGGGGTTCAAAAGACCCAGAACTTC. V is TRBV10-2 and J is TRBJ2-5, with a possible D match to TRBD1 (6 bases). The germline V gene encodes CDR1 WSHSY and CDR2 SAAADI. CDR3 size: 15 residues.

This clonotype is labeled as medium-sized. The rearrangement links TRBV11-3 to TRBJ2-5; TRBD2 is a possible D gene (6 bases). This CDR3 has 18 residues. Trimming took 5 bases from V and 2 from J, leaving 24 bases between them. Per germline, CDR1 SGHNT and CDR2 YENEEA. The CDR3 protein is CASSPGDSSQGVQETQYF. The CDR3 DNA is TGTGCCAGCAGCCCGGGGGATTCTAGCCAGGGTGTGCAAGAGACCCAGTACTTC. The variable domain in full, with the rest retrieved from reference TRBV11-3 and TRBJ2-5, is EAGVVQSPRYKIIEKKQPVAFWCNPISGHNTLYWYLQNLGQGPELLIRYENEEAVDDSQLPKDRFSAERLKGVDSTLKIQPAELGDSAVYLCASSPGDSSQGVQETQYFGPGTRLLVL.

This chain links TRBV4-2 with TRBJ2-3; 8 bases line up with TRBD1. Germline V CDR1 and CDR2: LGHNA, YNFKEQ. This CDR3 has 14 amino acids. The CDR3 DNA sequence: TGTGTCAACAGCGAATCGACAGGGGTAGATACGCAGTATTTT. Protein: CVNSESTGVDTQYF.

The rearrangement joins TRBV2 to TRBJ2-3; 9 nucleotides align to TRBD2. This CDR3 has 15 residues. J was trimmed by 2 bases and V by 10 bases; bases with no gene match: 10. Germline V gives CDR1 SNHLY, CDR2 FYNNEI. CDR3 in amino acids: CANASGTANTDTQYF. Here the CDR3 DNA reads TGTGCCAACGCTAGCGGGACGGCGAACACAGATACGCAGTATTTT.

In the case of this clonotype: A read error is likely, as this CDR3 ends without the conserved phenylalanine or tryptophan. J is TRBJ2-7 and V is TRBV10-1; D gene unclear. The CDR3 covers 12 residues. Germline loops: CDR1 WNHNN, CDR2 SYGVQD (reference sequence). V gave up 4 bases and J gave up 6 bases, with 10 bases separating them. Here the CDR3 DNA reads TGCGCCAGCAGTGGAGTACCCCGCGAGCAGTACATC. Residues: CASSGVPREQYI.

Notes on this clonotype: This clone may be a read error of a much larger clone one base away. This sequence joins TRBV7-9 and TRBJ2-3; 7 nucleotides agree with TRBD1. CDR3 length: 13 amino acids. The germline gives CDR1 SEHNR, CDR2 FQNEAQ (reference sequence). The CDR3 loop is CVTETTGPDTQYF. The CDR3 DNA follows: TGTGTCACCGAGACGACAGGGCCAGATACGCAGTATTTT.

The chain uses TRBV20-1 and TRBJ2-5; TRBD2 aligns across 7 bases. Germline V CDR1 and CDR2: DFQATT, SNEGSKA (reference sequence). The CDR3 is 18 residues long. Trimming took 0 bases from V and 5 from J; bases not matched to a gene: 18. The CDR3 loop reads CSARDHIGRETMTETQYF. For the CDR3, the DNA is TGCAGTGCTAGAGATCATATTGGGAGGGAGACAATGACGGAGACCCAGTACTTC.

This clonotype was seen a few times. This chain links TRBV7-3 with TRBJ2-3, with 7 bases identical to TRBD2. There are 15 residues in the CDR3. CDR1 is SGHTA, CDR2 FQGTGA, per germline. Trimming removed 2 bases from V and 2 bases from J; junction bases left unmatched: 4. The CDR3 coding sequence is TGTGCCAGCAGCTTATTGGCGGGAGTCACAGATACGCAGTATTTT. Its translation is CASSLLAGVTDTQYF.

Concerning this clonotype: Germline is not matched at one junction end, which may reflect a read error. The chain links TRBV12-3 or TRBV12-4 to TRBJ2-2; 7 bases map to TRBD2. The CDR3 is 15 residues long. The CDR3 DNA is TGTGCAAGCAGTTCGCCGGGACTACGCACCGGGGAGCTGTTTTTT. As protein: CASSSPGLRTGELFF.

The table lists this clonotype with a few counts. The junction departs from the called germline gene at one end, perhaps through a read error. The rearrangement links TRBV7-2 to TRBJ1-1; no firm D call. Germline lookup yields CDR1 SGHTA and CDR2 FQGNSA. This CDR3 is 16 amino acids long. The CDR3 DNA reads TGTGCCAGCAGCTACGGATTCGGAGCCTTGAACACTGAAGTTTTCTTT. Its translation: CASSYGFGALNTEVFF.

On this clonotype: A read error may explain this, as a much larger clone is one base away. The chain joins TRBV5-1 to TRBJ2-3, with D possibly TRBD1 on 6 matching bases. The CDR3 has 18 residues. The V end was cut by 9 bases, the J end by 4 bases, with 30 bases between. Germline values: CDR1 SGHRS, CDR2 YFSETQ. Written as DNA, the CDR3 is TGCGCCACCTTCACCTATATTTACAGGGAGTCCAGCTCAGATACGCAGTATTTT. Translated: CATFTYIYRESSSDTQYF. The full variable domain, in which reference TRBV5-1 and TRBJ2-3 provide the parts outside the CDR3, is KAGVTQTPRYLIKTRGQQVTLSCSPISGHRSVSWYQQTPGQGLQFLFEYFSETQRNKGNFPGRFSGRQFSNSRSEMNVSTLELGDSALYLCATFTYIYRESSSDTQYFGPGTRLTVL.

Remarks on this clonotype: This clone may be a read error of a much larger clone one base away. V is TRBV7-9 and J is TRBJ2-1; D remains unclear. CDR1 and CDR2 (germline): SEHNR, FQNEAQ (reference sequence). This CDR3 is 12 amino acids long. The V end was cut by 5 bases, the J end by 5 bases, with 7 bases between. For the CDR3, the DNA is TGTGCCAGCAGCATATCCGACAATGAGCAGTTCTTC. It is translated as CASSISDNEQFF.

Note on this clonotype: This CDR3 fails to terminate in the conserved phenylalanine or tryptophan, so it likely reflects a read error. The chain links TRBV14 to TRBJ2-3, with a possible D match to TRBD2 (5 bases). Germline-derived CDR1 and CDR2 are SGHDN and FVKESK. The CDR3 covers 16 residues. V shed 4 bases and J shed 0 bases, with 14 bases lying between them. The CDR3 sequence: CASSPGKRISTDTQYL. The CDR3 DNA reads as TGTGCCAGCAGCCCCGGGAAGCGCATCAGCACAGATACGCAGTATTTA.

This clonotype was counted at least ten times. The chain has TRBV21-1 and TRBJ2-5; TRBD1 is the table's D call and was not checked against the DNA. TRBV21-1 is assigned pseudogene status. This CDR3 contains 15 residues. Written as DNA, the CDR3 is TGTGCCAGCAGCATTCTGAGACGGGGCGGGGAGACCCAGTACTTC. It yields the protein CASSILRRGGETQYF.

Note on this clonotype: This is likely a read error, given that the CDR3 carries no conserved phenylalanine or tryptophan at its end. CDR3 nucleotide sequence: TGTGCCAGCAGCTTTTTAACGACAACCGCTGAAACCCAGTACTCC. Translating gives CASSFLTTTAETQYS. V and J are TRBV11-2 and TRBJ2-5; D is unresolved. From germline, CDR1 is SGHAT and CDR2 FQNNGV. There are 15 residues in the CDR3. Trimming cost V 3 bases and J 8 bases, with 19 bases left between them.

Concerning this clonotype itself: One end of the junction varies from germline; a read error may be responsible. This rearrangement joins TRBV13 to TRBJ2-1, with 8 bases aligning to TRBD2. Germline-derived CDR1 and CDR2 are PRHDT and FYEKMQ (reference sequence). The CDR3 spans 17 residues. The CDR3 bases are TGTGCCAGCAGCTTAGCGACGGGCGGGAGGCTCCATAATGACCAGTTCTTC. This sequence encodes CASSLATGGRLHNDQFF.

This clonotype has just one count. The junction does not match germline at one end; this may be a read error. The J gene is TRBJ1-1, the V gene TRBV11-2, with 8 bases identical to TRBD1. The CDR3 runs to 14 residues. Germline loops: CDR1 SGHAT, CDR2 FQNNGV. The CDR3, as DNA: TGTGCCGGCAGATATACAGGGGGGGAGGCTGAAGCTCTCTTT. It translates to CAGRYTGGEAEALF.

As for this clonotype: A junction boundary mismatches the germline segment, possibly from a read error. This chain links TRBV4-1 with TRBJ2-5; D is possibly TRBD2 (6 bases). The CDR3 is 20 residues long. CDR1 MGHRA and CDR2 YSYEKL come from the germline V gene. CDR3 protein: CVSSQDGTGVGPTYQETQYF. CDR3 in DNA: TGCGTCAGCAGCCAAGATGGAACGGGAGTTGGCCCTACCTACCAAGAGACCCAGTACTTC.

With regard to this clonotype: The junction departs from germline at one end; a sequencing error may be responsible. This rearrangement joins TRBV4-2 to TRBJ2-3; D perhaps matches TRBD2 (5 bases). Germline-derived CDR1 and CDR2 are LGHNA and YNFKEQ. CDR3 length equals 16 residues. CDR3 bases: TGTGCCAGCAGTCAAGTGCGTAGCGAGAGCGCAGATACGCACTATTTT. This sequence encodes CASSQVRSESADTHYF.

For this clonotype: An end of the junction differs from the germline gene, which may be a read error. V and J are TRBV12-3 or TRBV12-4 and TRBJ2-7; 7 bases are a match to TRBD2. CDR3 size: 15 residues. The DNA of the CDR3 is TGTGCCAACAGTGTCTCCATGGGGGGGGCCTACGAGCAGTACTTC. Amino acid sequence: CANSVSMGGAYEQYF.

About this clonotype itself: Germline is not matched at one junction end, which may reflect a read error. The chain combines TRBV29-1 with TRBJ2-1; D could derive from TRBD1 or TRBD2 (5 bases each). Germline V gene lookup returns CDR1 SQVTM and CDR2 ANQGSEA. This CDR3 comprises 14 residues. The CDR3 here is CSVGTRNSYSEQFF. The CDR3 nucleotides are TGCAGCGTCGGGACGAGGAACTCCTACAGTGAGCAGTTCTTC.

The chain links TRBV11-2 to TRBJ1-1; D not certain. The CDR3 loop spans 13 amino acids. Germline assignment: CDR1 SGHAT and CDR2 FQNNGV. V was cut by 0 bases and J by 14 bases, with 16 bases left in between. The CDR3, as DNA: TGTGCCAGCAGCTTAGAACAGAGGAGTGAAACATTCTTT. It yields the protein CASSLEQRSETFF. The complete variable domain, with remaining parts taken from reference TRBV11-2 and TRBJ1-1, reads EAGVAQSPRYKIIEKRQSVAFWCNPISGHATLYWYQQILGQGPKLLIQFQNNGVVDDSQLPKDRFSAERLKGVDSTLKIQPAKLEDSAVYLCASSLEQRSETFFGQGTRLTVV.

With respect to this clonotype: A junction end diverges from the germline sequence, so it may reflect a read error. J is TRBJ1-1 and V is TRBV6-5, with a possible D match to TRBD1 (6 bases). This CDR3 has 17 residues. Per the germline V gene, CDR1 is MNHEY and CDR2 is SVGAGI. Here the CDR3 reads CASTYSGDNMWNTEAFF. CDR3 nucleotide sequence: TGTGCCAGCACTTACTCAGGGGACAACATGTGGAACACTGAAGCTTTCTTT.